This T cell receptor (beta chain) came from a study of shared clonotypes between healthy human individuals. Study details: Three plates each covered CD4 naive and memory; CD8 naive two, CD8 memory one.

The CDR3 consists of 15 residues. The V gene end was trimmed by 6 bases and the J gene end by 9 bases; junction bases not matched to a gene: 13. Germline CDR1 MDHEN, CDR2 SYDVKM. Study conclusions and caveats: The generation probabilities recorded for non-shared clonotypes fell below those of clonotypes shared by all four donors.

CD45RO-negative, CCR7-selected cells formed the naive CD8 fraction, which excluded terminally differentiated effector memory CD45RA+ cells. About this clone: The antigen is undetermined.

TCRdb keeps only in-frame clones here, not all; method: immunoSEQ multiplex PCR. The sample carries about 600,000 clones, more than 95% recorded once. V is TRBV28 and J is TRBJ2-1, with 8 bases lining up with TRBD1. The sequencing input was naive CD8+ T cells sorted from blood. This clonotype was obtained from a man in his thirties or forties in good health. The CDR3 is CASRYDRGPYGEQFF. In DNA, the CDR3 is TGTGCCAGCAGGTATGACAGGGGTCCCTACGGTGAGCAGTTCTTC.